The present entry profiles one TCR beta chain with its context. Its specificity is unknown. These data are taken from a study of T-cell reconstitution after alpha-beta-depleted transplantation in children. Study-wide results and limits: T-cell numbers and diversity one year post-transplant derived largely from freshly generated T cells.

This CDR3 is built from 14 residues. Per the germline V gene, CDR1 is DFQATT and CDR2 is SNEGSKA (reference sequence). Trimming took 6 bases from V and 10 from J, leaving 19 bases between them. Preparation of the TCRbeta library used unique molecular identifiers. One entry per CDR3 protein, called by TCRdb with MiXCR from the PCR reads. This table holds approximately 800,000 distinct CDR3 sequences, around 17% found once. This TCR was recovered from a male patient younger than 18 who had a stem cell transplant for acute lymphoblastic leukemia, so the T cells may come from the graft donor. The chain links TRBV20-1 to TRBJ1-6, with D tentatively TRBD1 (6 bases). The sequencing used PBMCs, mostly from graft donor cells, collected 360 days after TCRalphabeta/CD19-depleted stem cell transplant. CDR3 DNA sequence: TGCAGTGCCCAAACCGGGACATTCGGGTCACCCCTCCACTTT. Translating it yields CSAQTGTFGSPLHF.